This T cell receptor beta chain was found in a study of identical twins. Trimming removed 3 bases from V and 0 bases from J, with 14 bases in between. The V gene's germline CDR1 is DFQATT and CDR2 SNEGSKA (reference sequence). The CDR3 has 15 amino acids. TCRdb redid the calling of the 5' RACE reads with MiXCR, one entry per CDR3 protein. The sample comprises 200,000 to 300,000 distinct CDR3 sequences, roughly 12% of which are singletons, and roughly 3.7% rests with the top ten. This sample was shared with a second study, whose subject was yellow fever vaccine responses in identical twins. This second study says: Twins' vaccine T cell response reportedly gave the appearance of partial convergence and partial personalization.

This chain connects TRBV20-1 to TRBJ1-2; possibly TRBD1 for D (5 bases). The specimen sequenced was memory (CD45RO+) T cells sorted from blood. The clonotype was recovered from a woman aged 18 to 35 in good health. The CDR3 DNA is TGCAGTGCTAGTCATCGGGGCCAAGCTAACTATGGCTACACCTTC. This encodes CSASHRGQANYGYTF.